This TCR beta chain was obtained from a study of beta chain features in type 1 diabetes (dated by TCRdb to the late 2010s). In terms of the full investigation: No differences in mean age, gender distribution, total cell number or subset yield were found between patients and healthy donors. Whereas all 30 or so donors provided naive and central memory subsets, regulatory and stem cell-like memory subsets were isolated from just 8 patients and about 8 healthy donors. In the study, recently diagnosed type 1 diabetes patients and matched healthy donors were compared on the TCRB repertoires of their sorted circulating CD4+ T cell subsets. A total of roughly 99,000,000 sorted cells were examined across all samples, and the number of cells per subset was strongly correlated with RNA yield.

All of the isolated RNA was reverse transcribed with the High Capacity cDNA Reverse Transcription Kit, so expressed TCRB transcripts were sequenced. Naive, central memory and regulatory T cell samples underwent deep immunoSEQ sequencing, averaging roughly 3.4 million total reads per sample. After sorted cells were lysed in RLT buffer, RNA was extracted with DNase-treated RNeasy Micro or Mini kits, with the choice depending on cell number. To prevent cross-contamination, every cell subset was processed on its own, while patient and healthy donor samples were processed together. The immunoSEQ multiplex PCR was used to amplify TCRB sequences from cDNA, yielding 87-bp fragments that span the CDR3 region. Sequencing of the amplicons was done on the Illumina HiSeq platform. In the original analysis: PCR bias was corrected computationally using synthetic template baselines, and reads within Hamming distance 2 were collapsed, with unmergeable singletons discarded. By aligning reads against IMGT, V, D and J genes, CDR3 length, and insertions or deletions at six rearrangement sites were assigned. Within each subset, clonotype counts were normalized to sorted cell number, and only after that were true diversity and Gini coefficients computed with the tcR R package. The overlap coefficient, calculated on TCRB nucleotide sequences, was used to measure repertoire sharing. Out-of-frame TCRB sequences from naive cells were analyzed to stand in for the pre-selection repertoire. This is the immuneACCESS table as TCRdb keeps it, with only in-frame sequences that have V and J called. A part of the clones is gone; compared with another copy, unresolved V genes explain less than half, and the rest is unexplained. The DNA gave D and trimming, while V, J and clone size come from that table. Counted in this sample were around 430,000 clones; roughly 30% of them appeared once. The biggest ten clones account for around 0.065% of the sample.

In this sample, this clone turned up a few times. Its cognate antigen has yet to be identified. Base qualities are not at hand, and no much larger clone is one base apart. The CDR3 starts with the cysteine, ends with the phenylalanine, and has 15 residues. Just CDR3 DNA is preserved here, 45 bases in frame from base 1. From a lookup of the germline V gene, CDR1 and CDR2 are SQVTM and ANQGSEA. V and J are trimmed by 3 bases and 6 bases, and the gene matches miss 10 bases of the junction. Results the study describes overall, beyond this receptor: Naive, central memory and regulatory TCRB repertoires appeared to be more similar among patients than among healthy donors. Because cDNA was sequenced instead of genomic DNA, highly expressing activated cells could be over-represented, though the groups showed no difference in activation or CD3 levels. PCR may preferentially amplify shorter templates, but because patient and control samples were amplified and corrected together, any resulting skew would affect both groups equally. At VDJ recombination sites, patients with type 1 diabetes made fewer insertions and deleted more nucleotides, a pattern implying thymic rearrangement abnormalities. Type 1 diabetes patients showed a moderate but significant shortening of TCRB CDR3 length in all four CD4+ subsets. Because the HLA sub-analyses included only small numbers of individuals, any influence of HLA type on TCRB rearrangement was left unresolved.

A single peripheral blood draw of around 0.11 L on average was collected from each donor into heparinised tubes. A BD FACSAria II and a panel including CD45RO, CCR7, CD25, CD127, CD95 and CD27 were used to sort naive, central memory, regulatory and stem cell-like memory CD4+ T cells. All sorted populations exceeded 98% purity. PBMCs were isolated right away by Lymphoprep density gradient centrifugation and were stained directly, without culture. So that batch effects would be minimized, each experiment stained and sorted samples in pairs, pairing one healthy donor with one patient. Material for sequencing was naive CD4+ T cells from blood. The sample's cell subset or site label, decoded: true naive CD4+ T cells. Here the chain combines TRBV29-1 and TRBJ1-1, and 10 junction bases match TRBD1. This receptor was identified in a man younger than 35 in good health. The nucleotide sequence reads as follows: TGCAGCGTTGACGGACCGGGACAGGGGTACTCTGAAGCTTTCTTT. Its protein is CSVDGPGQGYSEAFF.